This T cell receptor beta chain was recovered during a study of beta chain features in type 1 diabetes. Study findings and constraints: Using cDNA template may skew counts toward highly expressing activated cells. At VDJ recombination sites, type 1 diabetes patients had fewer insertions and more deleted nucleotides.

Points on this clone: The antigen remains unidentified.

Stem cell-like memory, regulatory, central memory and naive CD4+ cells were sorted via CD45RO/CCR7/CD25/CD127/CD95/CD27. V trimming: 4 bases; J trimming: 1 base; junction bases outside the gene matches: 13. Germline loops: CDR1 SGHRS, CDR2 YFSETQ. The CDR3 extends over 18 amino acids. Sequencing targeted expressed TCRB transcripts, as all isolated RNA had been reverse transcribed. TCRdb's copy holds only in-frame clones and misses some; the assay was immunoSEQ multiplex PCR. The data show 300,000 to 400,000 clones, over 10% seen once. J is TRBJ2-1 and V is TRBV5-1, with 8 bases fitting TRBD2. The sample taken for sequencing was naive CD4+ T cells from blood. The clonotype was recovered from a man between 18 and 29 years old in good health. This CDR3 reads CASSPPGVAGSSYNEQFF. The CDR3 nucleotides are TGCGCCAGCAGCCCACCCGGGGTAGCGGGATCTTCCTACAATGAGCAGTTCTTC.